This T cell receptor beta chain was identified during a study of post-analysis software for immune sequencing data. General study findings and limits: Controls had lower frequencies than patients of five or six TRBV segments, which included TRBV5-6, TRBV5-1 and TRBV20-1. Among multiple sclerosis patients, normalized Chao1 diversity was significantly below that of controls.

Unique molecular identifiers tagged the TCR beta cDNA libraries. TCRdb reprocessed the PCR reads with MiXCR, giving one entry per CDR3 protein. This table holds 550,000 to 700,000 distinct CDR3 sequences, about 40% found once. Germline V lookup: CDR1 SGDLS, CDR2 YYNGEE. V lost 0 bases to trimming and J lost 8 bases, with 11 bases between them. The CDR3 covers 13 residues. Only a few counts were recorded for this clonotype. Its antigen is as yet unknown. Sample: blood. The chain recombines TRBV9 with TRBJ1-2; the D is unclear. This receptor was taken from a girl aged 5-17 years with multiple sclerosis. CDR3 DNA: TGTGCCAGCAGCGTAGGAGCGGGATACGGCTACACCTTC. As protein: CASSVGAGYGYTF.